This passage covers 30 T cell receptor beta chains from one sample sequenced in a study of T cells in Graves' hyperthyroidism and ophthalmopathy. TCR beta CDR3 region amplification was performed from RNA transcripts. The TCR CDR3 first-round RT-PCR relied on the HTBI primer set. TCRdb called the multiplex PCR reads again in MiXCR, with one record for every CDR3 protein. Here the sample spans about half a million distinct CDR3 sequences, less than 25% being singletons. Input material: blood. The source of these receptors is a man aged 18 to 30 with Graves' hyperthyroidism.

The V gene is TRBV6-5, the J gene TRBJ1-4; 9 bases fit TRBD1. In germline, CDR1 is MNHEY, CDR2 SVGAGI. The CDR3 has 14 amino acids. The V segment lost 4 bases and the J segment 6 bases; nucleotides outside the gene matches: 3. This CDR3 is CASSLTGGDEKLFF. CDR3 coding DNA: TGTGCCAGCAGTTTGACAGGGGGGGATGAAAAACTGTTTTTT.

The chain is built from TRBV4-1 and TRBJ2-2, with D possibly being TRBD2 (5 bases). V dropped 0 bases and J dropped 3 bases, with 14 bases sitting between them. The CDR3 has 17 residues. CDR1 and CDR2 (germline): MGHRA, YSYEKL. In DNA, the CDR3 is TGCGCCAGCAGCCAAGAGAGGGCGCCTTTATACACCGGGGAGCTGTTTTTT. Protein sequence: CASSQERAPLYTGELFF.

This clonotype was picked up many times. CDR3 DNA: TGTGCCGCCTATCATCCCACTGAAGCTTTCTTT. Amino acids: CAAYHPTEAFF. The chain couples TRBV28 to TRBJ1-1; D not certain. The germline CDR1 and CDR2 sequences are MDHEN and SYDVKM. The CDR3 extends over 11 amino acids. V gave up 11 bases and J gave up 4 bases, with 11 bases separating them.

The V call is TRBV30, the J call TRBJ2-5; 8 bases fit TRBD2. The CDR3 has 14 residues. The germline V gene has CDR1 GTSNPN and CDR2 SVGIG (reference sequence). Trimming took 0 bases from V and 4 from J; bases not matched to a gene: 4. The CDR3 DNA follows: TGTGCCTGGAGTGTATTGGCGGGGGGAGAGACCCAGTACTTC. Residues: CAWSVLAGGETQYF.

For the CDR3, the DNA is TGTGCCAGCAGCGGCATGGGAGGGTACTATGGCTACACCTTC. This gives the protein CASSGMGGYYGYTF. The chain is built from TRBV6-1 and TRBJ1-2; D not resolved. This CDR3 is built from 14 residues. Germline loops: CDR1 MNHNS, CDR2 SASEGT. Trimming removed 6 bases from V and 3 bases from J, with 14 bases in between.

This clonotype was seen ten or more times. CDR3 nucleotide sequence: TGCAGCGCCCGGGACATCATGAACACTGAAGCTTTCTTT. Its translation: CSARDIMNTEAFF. The chain combines TRBV29-1 with TRBJ1-1; TRBD1 might be the D (6 bases). In germline, CDR1 is SQVTM, CDR2 ANQGSEA. V lost 7 bases and J 0 bases, leaving 12 bases between the germline ends. This CDR3 region has 13 residues.

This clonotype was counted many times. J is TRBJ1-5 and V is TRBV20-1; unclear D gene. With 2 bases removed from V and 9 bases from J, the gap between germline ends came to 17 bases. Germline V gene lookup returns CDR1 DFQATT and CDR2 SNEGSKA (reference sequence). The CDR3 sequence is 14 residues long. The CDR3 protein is CSARPYRVIGPQHF. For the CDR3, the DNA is TGCAGTGCTAGACCGTACAGAGTGATAGGGCCCCAGCATTTT.

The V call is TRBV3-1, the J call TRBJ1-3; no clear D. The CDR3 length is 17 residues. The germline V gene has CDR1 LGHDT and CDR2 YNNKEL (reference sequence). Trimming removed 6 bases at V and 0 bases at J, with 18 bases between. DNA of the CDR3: TGTGCCAGCAGTCTTTTGAGTGCGGGGAACTCTGGAAACACCATATATTTT. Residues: CASSLLSAGNSGNTIYF.

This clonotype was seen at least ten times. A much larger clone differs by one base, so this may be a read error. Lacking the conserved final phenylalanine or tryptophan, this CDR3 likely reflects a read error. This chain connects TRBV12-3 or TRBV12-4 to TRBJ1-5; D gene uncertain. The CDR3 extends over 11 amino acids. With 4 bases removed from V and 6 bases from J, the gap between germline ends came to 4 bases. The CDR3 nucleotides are TGTGCCAGCAGTTCCGGTCAGCCCCAGCATTCT. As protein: CASSSGQPQHS.

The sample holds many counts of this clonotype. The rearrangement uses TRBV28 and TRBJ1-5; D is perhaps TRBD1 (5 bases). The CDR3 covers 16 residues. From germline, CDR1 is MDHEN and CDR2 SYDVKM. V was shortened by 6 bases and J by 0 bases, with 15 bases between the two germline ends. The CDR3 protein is CASSPLDNHSNQPQHF. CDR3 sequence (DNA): TGTGCCAGCAGCCCCCTGGACAACCATAGCAATCAGCCCCAGCATTTT.

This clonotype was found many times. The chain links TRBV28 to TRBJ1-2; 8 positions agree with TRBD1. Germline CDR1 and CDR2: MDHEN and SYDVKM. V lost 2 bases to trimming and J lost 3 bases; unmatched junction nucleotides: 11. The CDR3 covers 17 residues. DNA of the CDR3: TGTGCCAGCAGTTTAAGGTTGCCGGACAGGGCAGACTATGGCTACACCTTC. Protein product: CASSLRLPDRADYGYTF.

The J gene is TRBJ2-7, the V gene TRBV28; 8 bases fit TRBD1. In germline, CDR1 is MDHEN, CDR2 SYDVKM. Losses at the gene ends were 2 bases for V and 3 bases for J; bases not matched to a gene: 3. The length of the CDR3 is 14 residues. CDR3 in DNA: TGTGCCAGCAGTTTAAAGACAGGGGTCTACGAGCAGTACTTC. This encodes CASSLKTGVYEQYF.

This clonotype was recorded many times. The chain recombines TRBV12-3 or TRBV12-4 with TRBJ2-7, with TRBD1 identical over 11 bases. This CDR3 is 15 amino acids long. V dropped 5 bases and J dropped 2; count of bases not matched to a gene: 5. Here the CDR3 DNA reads TGTGCCAGCAGTCCCCCGGGACAGGGGGCCTACGAGCAGTACTTC. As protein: CASSPPGQGAYEQYF.

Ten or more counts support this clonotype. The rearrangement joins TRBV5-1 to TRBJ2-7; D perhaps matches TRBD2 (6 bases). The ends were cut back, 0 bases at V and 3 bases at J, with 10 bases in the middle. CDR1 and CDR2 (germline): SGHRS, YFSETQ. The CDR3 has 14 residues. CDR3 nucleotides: TGCGCCAGCAGCTTGGCAGTGGGACTCTACGAGCAGTACTTC. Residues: CASSLAVGLYEQYF.

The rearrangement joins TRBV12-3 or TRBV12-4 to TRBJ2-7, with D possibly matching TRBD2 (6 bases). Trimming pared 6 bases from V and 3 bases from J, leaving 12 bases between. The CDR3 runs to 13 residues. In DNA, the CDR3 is TGTGCCAGCAGGCAACTAGCTAGCTACGAGCAGTACTTC. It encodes CASRQLASYEQYF.

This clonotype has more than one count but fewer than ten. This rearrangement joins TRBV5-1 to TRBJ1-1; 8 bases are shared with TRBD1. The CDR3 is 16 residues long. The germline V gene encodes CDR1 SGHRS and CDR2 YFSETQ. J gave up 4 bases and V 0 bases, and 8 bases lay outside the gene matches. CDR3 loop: CASSLVFRGQSTEAFF. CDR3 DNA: TGCGCCAGCAGCTTGGTTTTCAGGGGGCAGAGCACTGAAGCTTTCTTT. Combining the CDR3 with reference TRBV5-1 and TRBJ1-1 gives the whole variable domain KAGVTQTPRYLIKTRGQQVTLSCSPISGHRSVSWYQQTPGQGLQFLFEYFSETQRNKGNFPGRFSGRQFSNSRSEMNVSTLELGDSALYLCASSLVFRGQSTEAFFGQGTRLTVV.

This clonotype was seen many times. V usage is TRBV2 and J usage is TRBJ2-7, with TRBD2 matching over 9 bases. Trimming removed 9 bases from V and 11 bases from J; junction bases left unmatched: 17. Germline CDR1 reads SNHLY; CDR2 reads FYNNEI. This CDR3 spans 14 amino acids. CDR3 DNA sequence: TGTGCCAGTACTGATCGTAGCGGGGGAGTGTGGGAGTACTTC. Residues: CASTDRSGGVWEYF.

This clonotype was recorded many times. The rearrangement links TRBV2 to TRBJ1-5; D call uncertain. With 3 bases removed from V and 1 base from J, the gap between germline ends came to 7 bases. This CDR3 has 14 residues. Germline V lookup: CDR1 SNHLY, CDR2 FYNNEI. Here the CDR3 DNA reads TGTGCCAGCAGTGACCCCAGGAGCAATCAGCCCCAGCATTTT. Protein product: CASSDPRSNQPQHF. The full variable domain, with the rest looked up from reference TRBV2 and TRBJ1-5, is EPEVTQTPSHQVTQMGQEVILRCVPISNHLYFYWYRQILGQKVEFLVSFYNNEISEKSEIFDDQFSVERPDGSNFTLKIRSTKLEDSAMYFCASSDPRSNQPQHFGDGTRLSIL.

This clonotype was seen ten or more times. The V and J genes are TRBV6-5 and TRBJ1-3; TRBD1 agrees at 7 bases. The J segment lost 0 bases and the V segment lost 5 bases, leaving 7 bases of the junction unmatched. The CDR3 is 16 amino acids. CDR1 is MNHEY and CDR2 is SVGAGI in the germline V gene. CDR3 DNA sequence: TGTGCCAGCAGTAGACGACAGGGCACCTCTGGAAACACCATATATTTT. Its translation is CASSRRQGTSGNTIYF.

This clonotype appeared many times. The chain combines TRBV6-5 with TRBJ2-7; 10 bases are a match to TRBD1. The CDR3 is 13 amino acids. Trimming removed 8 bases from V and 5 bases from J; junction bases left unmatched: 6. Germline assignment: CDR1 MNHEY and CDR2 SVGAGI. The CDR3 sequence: CASRWTGGNEQYF. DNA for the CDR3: TGTGCCAGCCGATGGACAGGGGGGAACGAGCAGTACTTC.

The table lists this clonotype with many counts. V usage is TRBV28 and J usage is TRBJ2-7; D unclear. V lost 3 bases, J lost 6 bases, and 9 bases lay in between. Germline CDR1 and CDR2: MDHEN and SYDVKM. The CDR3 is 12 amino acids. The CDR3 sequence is CASSFSFFEQYF. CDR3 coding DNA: TGTGCCAGCAGTTTTAGCTTTTTCGAGCAGTACTTC.

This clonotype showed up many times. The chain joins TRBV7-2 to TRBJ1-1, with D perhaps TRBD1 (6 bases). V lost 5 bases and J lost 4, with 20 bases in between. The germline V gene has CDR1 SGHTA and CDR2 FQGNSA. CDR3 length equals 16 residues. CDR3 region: CASSLGGGGGVTEAFF. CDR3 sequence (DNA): TGTGCCAGCAGCCTCGGTGGGGGGGGCGGGGTCACTGAAGCTTTCTTT.

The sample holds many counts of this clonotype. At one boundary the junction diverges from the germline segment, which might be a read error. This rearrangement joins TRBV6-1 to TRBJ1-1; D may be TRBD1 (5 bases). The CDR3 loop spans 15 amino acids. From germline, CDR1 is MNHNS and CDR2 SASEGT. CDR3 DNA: TGTGCCAGCAGTGAACCCCGGACACTTACGCCTGAAACTTTCTTT. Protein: CASSEPRTLTPETFF.

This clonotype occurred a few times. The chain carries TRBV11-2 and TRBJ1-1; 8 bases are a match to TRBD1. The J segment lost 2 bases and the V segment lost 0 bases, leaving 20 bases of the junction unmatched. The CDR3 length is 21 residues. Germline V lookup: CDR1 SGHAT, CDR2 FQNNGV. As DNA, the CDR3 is TGTGCCAGCAGCTTAGAGCCCAGGGGACAGGATACCACTTTTCCCAACACTGAAGCTTTCTTT. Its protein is CASSLEPRGQDTTFPNTEAFF.

CDR3 region: CASSLGVTTEAFF. The CDR3 DNA is TGTGCCAGCAGTCTAGGGGTCACCACTGAAGCTTTCTTT. V gene TRBV27 combines with J gene TRBJ1-1; tentative D call: TRBD1 (5 bases). Trimming took 5 bases from V and 4 from J, leaving 11 bases between them. From germline, CDR1 is MNHEY and CDR2 SMNVEV (reference sequence). There are 13 residues in the CDR3.

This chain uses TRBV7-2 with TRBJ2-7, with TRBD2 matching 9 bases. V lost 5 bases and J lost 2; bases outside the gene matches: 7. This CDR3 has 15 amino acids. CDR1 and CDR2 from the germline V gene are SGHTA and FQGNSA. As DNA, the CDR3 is TGTGCCAGCAGCGGAACGACTAGCGGCCCCTACGAGCAGTACTTC. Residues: CASSGTTSGPYEQYF. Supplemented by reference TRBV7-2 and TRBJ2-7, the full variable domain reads GAGVSQSPSNKVTEKGKDVELRCDPISGHTALYWYRQSLGQGLEFLIYFQGNSAPDKSGLPSDRFSAERTGGSVSTLTIQRTQQEDSAVYLCASSGTTSGPYEQYFGPGTRLTVT.

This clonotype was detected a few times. CDR3 sequence: CASSLHQDFEQYF. The CDR3 region has the DNA TGTGCCAGCAGCTTACACCAGGATTTCGAGCAGTACTTC. The chain carries TRBV7-2 and TRBJ2-7; D gene ambiguous. Trimming cost V 2 bases and J 6 bases, with 11 bases left between them. This CDR3 has 13 residues. The germline gives CDR1 SGHTA, CDR2 FQGNSA.

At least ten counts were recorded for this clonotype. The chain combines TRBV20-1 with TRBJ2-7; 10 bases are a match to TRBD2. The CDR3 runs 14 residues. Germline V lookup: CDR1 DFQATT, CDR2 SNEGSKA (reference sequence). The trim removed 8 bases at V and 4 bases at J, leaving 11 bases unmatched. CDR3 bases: TGCAGTCCGATAGCAGCGGGGGGGCCGTACGAGCAGTACTTC. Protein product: CSPIAAGGPYEQYF.

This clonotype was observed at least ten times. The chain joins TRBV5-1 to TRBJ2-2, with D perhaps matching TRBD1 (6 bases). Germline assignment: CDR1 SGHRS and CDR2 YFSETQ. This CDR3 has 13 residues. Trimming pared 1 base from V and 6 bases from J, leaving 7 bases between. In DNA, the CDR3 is TGCGCCAGCAGCTTGACAGGGCCCGGGGAGCTGTTTTTT. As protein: CASSLTGPGELFF.

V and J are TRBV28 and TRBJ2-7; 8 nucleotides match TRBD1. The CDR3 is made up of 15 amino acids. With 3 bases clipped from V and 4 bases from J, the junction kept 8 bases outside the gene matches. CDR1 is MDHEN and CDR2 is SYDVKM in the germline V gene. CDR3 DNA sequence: TGTGCCAGCAGTTTGACGGTTCAGGGGGCGTACGAGCAGTACTTC. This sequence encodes CASSLTVQGAYEQYF.